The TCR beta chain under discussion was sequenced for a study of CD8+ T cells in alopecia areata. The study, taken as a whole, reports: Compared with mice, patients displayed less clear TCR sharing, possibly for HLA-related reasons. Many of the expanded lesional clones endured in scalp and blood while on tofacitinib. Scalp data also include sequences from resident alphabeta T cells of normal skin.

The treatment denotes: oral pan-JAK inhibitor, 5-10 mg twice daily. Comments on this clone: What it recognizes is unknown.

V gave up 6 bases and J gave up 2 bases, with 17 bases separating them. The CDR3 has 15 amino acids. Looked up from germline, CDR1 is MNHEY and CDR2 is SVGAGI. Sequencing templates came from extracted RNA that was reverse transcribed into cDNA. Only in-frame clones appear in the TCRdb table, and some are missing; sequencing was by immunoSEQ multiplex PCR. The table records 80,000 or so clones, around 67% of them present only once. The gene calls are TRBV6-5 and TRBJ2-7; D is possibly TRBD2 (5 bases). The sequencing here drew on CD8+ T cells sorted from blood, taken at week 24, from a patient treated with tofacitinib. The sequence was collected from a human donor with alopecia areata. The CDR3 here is CASSFSGDTTYEQYF. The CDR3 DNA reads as TGTGCCAGCAGCTTTTCCGGGGATACAACCTACGAGCAGTACTTC.